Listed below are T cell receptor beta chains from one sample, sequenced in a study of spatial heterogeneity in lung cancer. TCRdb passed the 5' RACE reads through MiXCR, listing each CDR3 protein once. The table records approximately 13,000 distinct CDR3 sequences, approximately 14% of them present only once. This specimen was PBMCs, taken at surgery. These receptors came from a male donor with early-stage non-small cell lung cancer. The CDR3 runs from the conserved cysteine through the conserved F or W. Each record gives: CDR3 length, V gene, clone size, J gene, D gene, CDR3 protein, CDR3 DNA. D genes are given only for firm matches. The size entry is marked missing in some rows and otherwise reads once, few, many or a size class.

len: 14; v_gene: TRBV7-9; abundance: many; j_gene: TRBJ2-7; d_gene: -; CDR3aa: CASSLAGVPYEQYF; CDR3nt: TGTGCCAGCAGCTTAGCGGGCGTCCCCTACGAGCAGTACTTC
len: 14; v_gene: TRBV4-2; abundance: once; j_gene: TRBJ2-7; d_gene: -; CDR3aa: CASSQVDSNYEQYF; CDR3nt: TGTGCCAGCAGCCAAGTCGACAGTAACTACGAGCAGTACTTC
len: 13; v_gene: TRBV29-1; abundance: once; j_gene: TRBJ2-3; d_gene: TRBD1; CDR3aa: CSGGGARADTQYF; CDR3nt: TGCAGCGGAGGGGGCGCTAGGGCAGATACGCAGTATTTT
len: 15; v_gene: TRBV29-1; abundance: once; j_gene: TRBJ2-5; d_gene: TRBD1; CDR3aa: CSGSTRRGYQETQYF; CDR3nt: TGCAGCGGTTCCACCCGCAGGGGGTACCAAGAGACCCAGTACTTC
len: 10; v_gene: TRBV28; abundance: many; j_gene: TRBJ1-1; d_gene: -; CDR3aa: CARADTEAFF; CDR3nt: TGTGCCAGGGCCGACACTGAAGCTTTCTTT
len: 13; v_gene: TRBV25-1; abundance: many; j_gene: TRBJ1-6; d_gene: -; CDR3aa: CASRTEYNSPLHF; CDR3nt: TGTGCCAGCAGGACAGAATATAATTCACCCCTCCACTTT
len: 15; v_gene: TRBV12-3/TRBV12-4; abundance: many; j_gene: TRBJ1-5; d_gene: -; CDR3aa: CASSLGKGGNQPQHF; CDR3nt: TGTGCCAGCAGTTTAGGGAAGGGAGGCAATCAGCCCCAGCATTTT
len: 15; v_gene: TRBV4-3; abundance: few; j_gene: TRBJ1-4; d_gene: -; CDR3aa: CASSPGPDRNEKLFF; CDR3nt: TGCGCCAGCAGCCCCGGGCCCGACAGGAATGAAAAACTGTTTTTT
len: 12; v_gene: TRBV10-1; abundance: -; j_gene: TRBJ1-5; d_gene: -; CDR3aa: CATSQGNQPQHF; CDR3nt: TGCGCCACCTCGCAGGGAAATCAGCCCCAGCATTTT
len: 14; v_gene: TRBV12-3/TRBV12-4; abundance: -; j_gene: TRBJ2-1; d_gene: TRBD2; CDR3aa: CASRRGASGNEQFF; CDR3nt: TGTGCCAGCAGGCGGGGGGCCTCGGGAAATGAGCAGTTCTTC
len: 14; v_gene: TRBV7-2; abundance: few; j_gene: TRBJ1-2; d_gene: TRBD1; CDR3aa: CASSLGQGSYGYTF; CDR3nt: TGTGCCAGCAGCTTAGGACAGGGAAGCTATGGCTACACCTTC
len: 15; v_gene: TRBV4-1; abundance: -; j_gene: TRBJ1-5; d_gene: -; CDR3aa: CASSEAGYLNQPQHF; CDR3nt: TGCGCCAGCAGCGAGGCTGGGTATCTCAATCAGCCCCAGCATTTT
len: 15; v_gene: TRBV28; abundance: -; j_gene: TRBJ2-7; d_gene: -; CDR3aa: CASTHRGSENYEQYF; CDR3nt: TGTGCCAGCACCCATAGGGGGTCCGAGAACTACGAGCAGTACTTC
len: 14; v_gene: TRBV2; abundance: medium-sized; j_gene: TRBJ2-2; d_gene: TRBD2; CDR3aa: CASSLAGDTGELFF; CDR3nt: TGTGCCAGCAGTCTAGCGGGGGATACCGGGGAGCTGTTTTTT
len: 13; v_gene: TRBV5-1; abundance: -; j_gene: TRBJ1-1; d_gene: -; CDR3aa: CASSLAGYTEAFF; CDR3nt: TGCGCCAGCAGCTTGGCGGGGTACACTGAAGCTTTCTTT
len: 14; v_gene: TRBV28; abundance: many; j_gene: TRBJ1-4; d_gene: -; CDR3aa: CASSSRALNEKLFF; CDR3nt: TGTGCCAGCAGTTCCCGGGCCCTAAATGAAAAACTGTTTTTT
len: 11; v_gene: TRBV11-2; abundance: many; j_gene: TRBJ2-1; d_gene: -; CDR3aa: CASSIGIEQFF; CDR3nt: TGTGCCAGCAGCATTGGTATTGAGCAGTTCTTC
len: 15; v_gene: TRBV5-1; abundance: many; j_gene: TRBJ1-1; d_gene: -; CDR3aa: CASSWGAGSDTEAFF; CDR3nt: TGCGCCAGCAGCTGGGGGGCAGGGTCGGACACTGAAGCTTTCTTT
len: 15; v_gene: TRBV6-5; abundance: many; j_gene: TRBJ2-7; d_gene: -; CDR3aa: CASSYRSGGGAEQYF; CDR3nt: TGTGCCAGCAGTTACAGGTCAGGCGGAGGTGCCGAGCAGTACTTC
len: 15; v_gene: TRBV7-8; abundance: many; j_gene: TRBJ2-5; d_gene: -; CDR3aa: CASSRTVQEWETQYF; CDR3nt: TGTGCCAGCAGCCGGACAGTCCAGGAATGGGAGACCCAGTACTTC
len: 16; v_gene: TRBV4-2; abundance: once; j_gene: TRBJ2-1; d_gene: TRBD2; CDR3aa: CASSQGPGLAVNEQFF; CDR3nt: TGTGCCAGCAGCCAAGGGCCGGGACTAGCGGTCAATGAGCAGTTCTTC
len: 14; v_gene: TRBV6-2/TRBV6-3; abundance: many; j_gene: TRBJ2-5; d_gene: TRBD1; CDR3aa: CASSWTGDQETQYF; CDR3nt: TGTGCCAGCAGTTGGACAGGGGACCAAGAGACCCAGTACTTC
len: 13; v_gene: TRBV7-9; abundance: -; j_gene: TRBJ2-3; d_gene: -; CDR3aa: CASSLTHADTQYF; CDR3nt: TGTGCCAGCAGTTTAACTCACGCAGATACGCAGTATTTT
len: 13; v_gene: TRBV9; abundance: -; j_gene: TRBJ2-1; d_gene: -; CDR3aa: CASSVDVRDEQFF; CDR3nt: TGTGCCAGCAGCGTAGATGTTAGGGATGAGCAGTTCTTC
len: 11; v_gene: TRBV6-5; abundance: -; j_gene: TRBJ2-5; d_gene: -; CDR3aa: CASQRGESQYF; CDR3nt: TGTGCCAGCCAAAGGGGGGAGTCCCAGTACTTC
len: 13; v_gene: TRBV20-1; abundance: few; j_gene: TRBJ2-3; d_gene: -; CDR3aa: CSARRGAGDTQYF; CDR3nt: TGCAGTGCCAGGAGGGGGGCCGGGGATACGCAGTATTTT
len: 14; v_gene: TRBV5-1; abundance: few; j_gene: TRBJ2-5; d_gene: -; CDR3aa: CASSFGDSQETQYF; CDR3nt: TGCGCCAGCAGCTTTGGAGACAGCCAAGAGACCCAGTACTTC
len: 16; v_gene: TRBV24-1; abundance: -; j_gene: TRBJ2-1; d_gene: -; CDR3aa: CATSDYRGGRYNEQFF; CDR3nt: TGTGCCACCAGTGACTACAGGGGAGGACGTTACAATGAGCAGTTCTTC
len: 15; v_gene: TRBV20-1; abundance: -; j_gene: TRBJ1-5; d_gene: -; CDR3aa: CSAITGISSNQPQHF; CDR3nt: TGCAGTGCTATTACAGGGATTTCTAGCAATCAGCCCCAGCATTTT
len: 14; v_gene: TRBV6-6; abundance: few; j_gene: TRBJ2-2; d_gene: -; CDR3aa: CATSRDFLTGELFF; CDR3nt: TGTGCCACCAGCCGGGACTTCCTCACCGGGGAGCTGTTTTTT
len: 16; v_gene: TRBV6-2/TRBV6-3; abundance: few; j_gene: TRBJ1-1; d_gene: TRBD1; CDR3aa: CASSYSPGGWRTEAFF; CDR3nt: TGTGCCAGCAGTTACTCTCCAGGGGGTTGGCGGACTGAAGCTTTCTTT
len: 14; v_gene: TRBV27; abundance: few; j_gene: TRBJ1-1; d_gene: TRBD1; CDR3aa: CASSLAQGDTEAFF; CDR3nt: TGTGCCAGCAGTTTAGCTCAGGGGGACACTGAAGCTTTCTTT
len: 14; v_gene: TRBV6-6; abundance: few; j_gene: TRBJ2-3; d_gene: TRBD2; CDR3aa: CASSGLDSTDTQYF; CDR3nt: TGTGCCAGCAGTGGACTAGACAGCACAGATACGCAGTATTTT
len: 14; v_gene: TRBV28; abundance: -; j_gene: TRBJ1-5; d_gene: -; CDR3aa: CASSYLRSNQPQHF; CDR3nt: TGTGCCAGCAGCTACCTACGTAGCAATCAGCCCCAGCATTTT
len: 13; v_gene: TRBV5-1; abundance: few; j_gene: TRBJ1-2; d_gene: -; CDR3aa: CASSYSALYGYTF; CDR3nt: TGCGCCAGCAGCTACTCGGCCCTCTATGGCTACACCTTC
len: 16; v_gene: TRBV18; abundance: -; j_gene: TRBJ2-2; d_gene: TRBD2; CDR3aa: CASSPRDYSNTGELFF; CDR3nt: TGTGCCAGCTCACCACGGGACTACTCGAACACCGGGGAGCTGTTTTTT
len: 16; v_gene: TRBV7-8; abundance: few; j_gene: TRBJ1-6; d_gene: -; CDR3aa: CASSSSRQKVSSPLHF; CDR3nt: TGTGCCAGCAGCTCTTCCCGACAGAAAGTTAGTTCACCCCTCCACTTT
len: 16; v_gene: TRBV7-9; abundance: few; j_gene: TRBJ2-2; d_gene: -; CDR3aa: CASSLWGVTNTGELFF; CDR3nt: TGTGCCAGCAGCTTATGGGGGGTCACAAACACCGGGGAGCTGTTTTTT
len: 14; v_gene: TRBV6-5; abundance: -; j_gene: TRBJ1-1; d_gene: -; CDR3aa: CASSLSDENTEAFF; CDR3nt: TGTGCCAGCAGTTTAAGCGACGAGAACACTGAAGCTTTCTTT
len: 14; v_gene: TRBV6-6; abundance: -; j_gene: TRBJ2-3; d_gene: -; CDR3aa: CASSPGFRTDTQYF; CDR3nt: TGTGCCAGCAGTCCAGGATTCCGCACAGATACGCAGTATTTT
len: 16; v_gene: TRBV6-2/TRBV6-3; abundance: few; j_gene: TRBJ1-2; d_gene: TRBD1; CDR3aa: CASSASRTGKNYGYTF; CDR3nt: TGTGCCAGCAGTGCCTCTCGGACAGGGAAAAACTATGGCTACACCTTC
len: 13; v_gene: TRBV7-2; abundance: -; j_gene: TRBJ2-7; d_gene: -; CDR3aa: CASSLYRDHEQYF; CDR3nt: TGTGCCAGCAGCCTCTACAGGGACCACGAGCAGTACTTC
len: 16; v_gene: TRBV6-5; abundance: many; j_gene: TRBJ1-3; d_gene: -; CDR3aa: CASSYGLGGIGNTIYF; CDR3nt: TGTGCCAGCAGTTACGGTCTGGGGGGGATCGGAAACACCATATATTTT
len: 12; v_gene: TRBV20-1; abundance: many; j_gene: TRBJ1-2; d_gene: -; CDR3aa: CSAGGRDYGYTF; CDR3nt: TGCAGTGCAGGAGGGAGGGACTATGGCTACACCTTC
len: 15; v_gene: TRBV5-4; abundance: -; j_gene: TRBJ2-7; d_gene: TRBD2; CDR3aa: CASSLERGDSYEQYF; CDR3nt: TGTGCCAGCAGCTTAGAGCGGGGGGACTCCTACGAGCAGTACTTC